This T cell receptor beta chain was identified during a study of T cell repertoires in cytomegalovirus infection. About the study: Matching HLA type, along with CMV infection, was indicated by public TCR beta signatures. General study results and limits: Predominance within the ex vivo response was attributable to HLA-C-restricted CMV-specific TCR beta clonotypes. The cumulative frequency of public TCR beta families distinguished individuals who carried CMV together with the relevant HLA.

Trimming left V 4 bases short and J 6 bases short, with 16 bases between. The CDR3 is made up of 15 amino acids. From germline, CDR1 is MDHEN and CDR2 SYDVKM. For this clonotype: Its antigen is not known.

Using its own MiXCR run on the reads, TCRdb lists one record per CDR3 protein. The sample holds about 890,000 distinct CDR3 sequences; 30% to 40% are singletons and the top ten take over 10%. V usage is TRBV28 and J usage is TRBJ1-5; weak D call: TRBD1 (6 bases). The specimen was cultured CD8+ T cells from PBMCs, collected from culture after CMV antigen stimulation. This clonotype was sampled from a human donor in good health (CMV status not recorded). Some clones in this sample may be carry-over from other donors' samples. CDR3 in DNA: TGTGCCAGCAGTTCCCGGGACACCGGGGGTCAGCCCCAGCATTTT. It specifies CASSSRDTGGQPQHF.